Following are 11 T cell receptor beta chains from one sample sequenced in a study of human T cells and chemical hapten exposure. TCRdb ran MiXCR on the RACE reads and lists one entry per CDR3 protein. The table lists about 82,000 distinct CDR3 sequences, roughly 13% of them singletons. Documented time point: patch test 3, about 24 weeks after DPC sensitization. The sample's treatment: therapeutic diphenylcyclopropenone sensitization with weekly scalp DPC. The starting material was whole blood, obtained in connection with sensitization to the hapten diphenylcyclopropenone (DPC). These receptors originate from a woman aged 45-65 years with alopecia areata. Some clones in this sample may be carry-over from other donors' samples.

The chain recombines TRBV28 with TRBJ1-1; D not certain. Per the germline V gene, CDR1 is MDHEN and CDR2 is SYDVKM. The CDR3 runs 14 residues. Trimming shortened V by 3 bases and J by 4 bases, and 12 bases separated the two germline ends. The CDR3 is CASSLGLRTTEAFF. The CDR3 coding sequence is TGTGCCAGCAGTTTGGGTCTGAGGACCACTGAAGCTTTCTTT.

This clonotype was detected a few times. This sequence joins TRBV7-9 and TRBJ1-5; a possible D gene is TRBD1 (6 bases). This CDR3 has 14 residues. The ends were cut back, 3 bases at V and 6 bases at J, with 12 bases in the middle. Per the germline V gene, CDR1 is SEHNR and CDR2 is FQNEAQ (reference sequence). The CDR3 protein is CASSFSGGGQPQHF. DNA of the CDR3: TGTGCCAGCAGCTTCTCGGGAGGGGGTCAGCCCCAGCATTTT.

This clonotype was seen many times. The rearrangement joins TRBV5-1 to TRBJ2-7; the D is unclear. Germline V gives CDR1 SGHRS, CDR2 YFSETQ. CDR3 length: 13 amino acids. Trimming cost V 0 bases and J 1 base, with 5 bases left between them. CDR3 amino acids: CASSLGVSYEQYF. The CDR3 nucleotides read TGCGCCAGCAGCTTGGGGGTTTCCTACGAGCAGTACTTC. Full variable domain (remainder filled in from reference TRBV5-1 and TRBJ2-7): KAGVTQTPRYLIKTRGQQVTLSCSPISGHRSVSWYQQTPGQGLQFLFEYFSETQRNKGNFPGRFSGRQFSNSRSEMNVSTLELGDSALYLCASSLGVSYEQYFGPGTRLTVT.

This clonotype was recorded many times. This chain joins TRBV9 and TRBJ2-1; TRBD2 is a possible D gene (5 bases). The CDR3 is made up of 11 amino acids. Trimming cost V 10 bases and J 5 bases, with 10 bases left between them. From germline, CDR1 is SGDLS and CDR2 YYNGEE. The CDR3 loop is CASGLDNEQFF. CDR3 sequence (DNA): TGTGCCTCTGGACTGGACAATGAGCAGTTCTTC.

This chain joins TRBV9 and TRBJ2-2; 9 bases match TRBD1. The junction had 13 bases not matched to a gene; V was cut back by 4 bases and J by 0 bases. CDR1 SGDLS and CDR2 YYNGEE come from the germline V gene. CDR3 length: 19 amino acids. CDR3 in DNA: TGTGCCAGCAGCACCCGTCCCGGGACAGGGTCCCCGAACACCGGGGAGCTGTTTTTT. This translates into CASSTRPGTGSPNTGELFF.

The chain employs TRBV20-1 and TRBJ2-7; a weak D match, TRBD2 (5 bases). CDR3 length equals 15 residues. V was pared by 5 bases and J by 1 base, with 18 bases between. The germline CDR1 and CDR2 sequences are DFQATT and SNEGSKA (reference sequence). The CDR3 DNA reads TGCAGTGCTTGGACTCCAGCACGAAGGTCCTACGAGCAGTACTTC. Its protein product is CSAWTPARRSYEQYF.

This clonotype was counted at least ten times. The chain recombines TRBV28 with TRBJ2-1; 12 bases fit TRBD2. The V and J ends lost 4 bases and 6 bases, in that order; junction bases with no gene match: 4. Germline values: CDR1 MDHEN, CDR2 SYDVKM. There are 15 residues in the CDR3. DNA of the CDR3: TGTGCCAGCAGTTCCGGACTAGCGGGATTCAATGAGCAGTTCTTC. Amino acids: CASSSGLAGFNEQFF.

CDR3 coding DNA: TGTGCCAGTCAGAGAGCTGGGGCCAACGTCCTGACTTTC. Encoded protein: CASQRAGANVLTF. This rearrangement joins TRBV2 to TRBJ2-6; D not resolved. Between the trimmed V and J ends, which lost 9 bases and 2 bases, there was a span of 8 bases. The germline V gene has CDR1 SNHLY and CDR2 FYNNEI. The CDR3 runs to 13 residues.

This clonotype was counted only a few times. The rearrangement links TRBV6-6 to TRBJ2-5; 7 nucleotides line up with TRBD1. The CDR3 runs to 15 residues. V lost 5 bases and J lost 3; bases outside the gene matches: 9. Germline CDR1 MNHNY, CDR2 SVGAGI (reference sequence). In DNA form, the CDR3 reads TGTGCCAGCAGTCGTAGACAGGGATCGGAAGAGACCCAGTACTTC. It translates to CASSRRQGSEETQYF.

This clonotype showed up just a few times. The V and J genes are TRBV11-2 and TRBJ2-7; D could derive from TRBD1 or TRBD2 (6 bases each). The CDR3 has 15 amino acids. V lost 4 bases and J 7 bases, leaving 20 bases between the germline ends. The germline CDR1 and CDR2 sequences are SGHAT and FQNNGV. CDR3 in amino acids: CASSSYKGGTREQYF. CDR3 sequence (DNA): TGTGCCAGCAGCTCATACAAAGGGGGGACGAGGGAGCAGTACTTC.

The chain links TRBV11-2 to TRBJ2-7, with D perhaps TRBD1 (6 bases). The V gene lost 5 bases and the J gene lost 2 bases, with 13 bases spanning the gap. CDR3 length: 14 amino acids. CDR1 is SGHAT, CDR2 FQNNGV, per germline. The CDR3 DNA reads as TGTGCCAGCAGCGCAAACAGGGTCCCCTACGAGCAGTACTTC. Translating gives CASSANRVPYEQYF.